The next 32 T cell receptor beta chains were all read from a single sample in a study of blood T cell repertoires in COVID-19. Profiling relied on immunoSEQ multiplex PCR, and the TCRdb table lists in-frame clones only, not all of them. The sample shows 95,000 or so clones, 81% of them seen only once. Source material: peripheral blood. The receptors were gathered from an elderly man with active or convalescent COVID-19.

On this clone: This specimen includes other DNA sequences encoding the same CDR3. The rearrangement links TRBV5-1 to TRBJ2-1; the match to TRBD1 covers 9 bases. The germline CDR1 and CDR2 sequences are SGHRS and YFSETQ. Trimming cost V 4 bases and J 5 bases; bases outside gene matches: 7. The CDR3 runs 15 residues. CDR3 in DNA: TGCGCCAGCAGCCCCGGACAGGGGCGACACAATGAGCAGTTCTTC. It is translated as CASSPGQGRHNEQFF.

The V gene is TRBV4-3, the J gene TRBJ2-7; possible D gene TRBD2, 6 bases. V lost 1 base, J lost 4 bases, and 14 bases lay in between. The CDR3 is made up of 15 amino acids. CDR1 and CDR2 from the germline V gene are LGHNA and YSLEER. The CDR3 DNA is TGCGCCAGCAGCCAAGGCCCTATAGGGACTTACGAGCAGTACTTC. Translated: CASSQGPIGTYEQYF.

This chain uses TRBV6-4 with TRBJ2-7; TRBD1 matches at 11 bases. Germline CDR1 and CDR2: MRHNA and SNTAGT. The CDR3 loop spans 13 amino acids. J gave up 7 bases and V 6 bases, and 5 bases lay outside the gene matches. The CDR3 spells CASSPDRGREQYF. CDR3 nucleotides: TGTGCCAGCAGCCCGGACAGGGGGCGGGAGCAGTACTTC.

This chain joins TRBV28 and TRBJ1-2; 8 bases map to TRBD1. Germline CDR1 reads MDHEN; CDR2 reads SYDVKM. V trimming: 6 bases; J trimming: 3 bases; junction bases outside the gene matches: 9. The CDR3 totals 15 residues. The CDR3 spells CASRETGVGDYGYTF. The CDR3 DNA follows: TGTGCCAGCAGGGAGACAGGGGTAGGAGACTATGGCTACACCTTC.

The chain links TRBV27 to TRBJ1-6; D not resolved. The CDR3 sequence is 15 residues long. The V end was cut by 3 bases, the J end by 0 bases, with 6 bases between. Germline lookup yields CDR1 MNHEY and CDR2 SMNVEV (reference sequence). In DNA form, the CDR3 reads TGTGCCAGCAGTTTGGACTTCTCCTATAATTCACCCCTCCACTTT. It is translated as CASSLDFSYNSPLHF.

The chain joins TRBV6-5 to TRBJ2-5; 8 bases align to TRBD1. CDR1 MNHEY and CDR2 SVGAGI come from the germline V gene. V was pared by 0 bases and J by 5 bases, with 2 bases of the junction left unmatched. This CDR3 is 14 amino acids long. The CDR3 reads CASSYSNRGETQYF. The CDR3, as DNA: TGTGCCAGCAGTTACTCGAACAGGGGGGAGACCCAGTACTTC.

V is TRBV2 and J is TRBJ1-2; TRBD1 is a possible D gene (6 bases). Per the germline V gene, CDR1 is SNHLY and CDR2 is FYNNEI. The germline V and J ends were trimmed by 1 base and 4 bases, with 10 bases remaining between them. This CDR3 is 14 amino acids long. This CDR3 is CASSEGRGAYGYTF. CDR3 coding DNA: TGTGCCAGCAGTGAAGGGCGGGGGGCCTATGGCTACACCTTC.

This chain joins TRBV10-2 and TRBJ2-3; the match to TRBD2 covers 10 bases. CDR3 length equals 14 residues. The germline V gene encodes CDR1 WSHSY and CDR2 SAAADI. V dropped 6 bases and J dropped 2; count of bases not matched to a gene: 2. The CDR3 sequence is CASRSGGATDTQYF. The CDR3 bases are TGCGCCAGCAGGAGCGGGGGGGCCACAGATACGCAGTATTTT.

CDR3 sequence reads: CAIRAGTGYTGELFF. In DNA, the CDR3 is TGTGCCATCAGGGCCGGGACAGGCTACACCGGGGAGCTGTTTTTT. The gene calls are TRBV10-3 and TRBJ2-2; 8 positions match TRBD1. The CDR3 is 15 amino acids. The V gene's germline CDR1 is ENHRY and CDR2 SYGVKD. The V and J ends lost 6 bases and 3 bases, in that order; junction bases with no gene match: 6.

This clone was detected only a few times. This chain uses TRBV9 with TRBJ2-1, with 10 bases fitting TRBD2. This CDR3 is 15 amino acids long. CDR1 and CDR2 (germline): SGDLS, YYNGEE. V lost 4 bases to trimming and J lost 6 bases; unmatched junction nucleotides: 7. CDR3 nucleotide sequence: TGTGCCAGCAGCCAAGCGGGGGGGCTAGGCAATGAGCAGTTCTTC. Its translation: CASSQAGGLGNEQFF. Variable domain in full (rest from reference TRBV9 and TRBJ2-1): DSGVTQTPKHLITATGQRVTLRCSPRSGDLSVYWYQQSLDQGLQFLIQYYNGEERAKGNILERFSAQQFPDLHSELNLSSLELGDSALYFCASSQAGGLGNEQFFGPGTRLTVL.

The chain carries TRBV7-2 and TRBJ2-2; the D gene is possibly TRBD2 (5 bases). This CDR3 spans 14 amino acids. Per germline, CDR1 SGHTA and CDR2 FQGNSA. V was trimmed by 5 bases and J by 1 base, leaving 8 bases between them. The CDR3, as DNA: TGTGCCAGCAGCCCCCGGGGGAACACCGGGGAGCTGTTTTTT. It is translated as CASSPRGNTGELFF.

The chain has TRBV19 and TRBJ2-6; TRBD2 is a possible D gene (7 bases). Trimming shortened V by 7 bases and J by 2 bases, and 15 bases separated the two germline ends. CDR3 length equals 16 residues. Germline loops: CDR1 LNHDA, CDR2 SQIVND (reference sequence). CDR3 loop: CASNVREGAGANVLTF. The CDR3 region has the DNA TGTGCCAGTAATGTAAGGGAGGGGGCTGGGGCCAACGTCCTGACTTTC.

The CDR3 nucleotides read TGCGCCAGCAGCCAGCCCTCACAGGGGACTGAAGCTTTCTTT. It translates to CASSQPSQGTEAFF. The rearrangement links TRBV4-1 to TRBJ1-1, with 7 bases fitting TRBD1. Trimming removed 3 bases from V and 5 bases from J; junction bases left unmatched: 6. The CDR3 sequence is 14 residues long. Germline CDR1 MGHRA, CDR2 YSYEKL.

This clone was counted a single time. The gene calls are TRBV5-5 and TRBJ2-2, with 7 bases aligning to TRBD1. After removal of 5 bases from V and 5 bases from J, the junction contained 9 bases not matched to a gene. This CDR3 spans 15 amino acids. CDR1 SGHKS and CDR2 YYEKEE come from the germline V gene (reference sequence). CDR3 DNA: TGTGCCAGCAGAAAACAGGGGTCCCTGACCGGGGAGCTGTTTTTT. Its protein product is CASRKQGSLTGELFF. Drawing the rest from reference TRBV5-5 and TRBJ2-2, the complete variable domain is DAGVTQSPTHLIKTRGQQVTLRCSPISGHKSVSWYQQVLGQGPQFIFQYYEKEERGRGNFPDRFSARQFPNYSSELNVNALLLGDSALYLCASRKQGSLTGELFFGEGSRLTVL.

This rearrangement joins TRBV5-1 to TRBJ1-2; D is unresolved. The CDR3 loop spans 15 amino acids. Germline CDR1 SGHRS, CDR2 YFSETQ. V was shortened by 0 bases and J by 1 base, with 10 bases between the two germline ends. The CDR3 reads CASSLDYGNNYGYTF. The CDR3 nucleotides are TGCGCCAGCAGCTTGGATTACGGGAATAACTATGGCTACACCTTC.

The genes are TRBV7-9 and TRBJ2-2; the D gene is possibly TRBD1 (6 bases). Germline loops: CDR1 SEHNR, CDR2 FQNEAQ (reference sequence). Trimming removed 2 bases from V and 8 bases from J, with 15 bases in between. The CDR3 is made up of 15 amino acids. The CDR3 reads CASSLSTGMVGELFF. CDR3 coding DNA: TGTGCCAGCAGCTTAAGCACAGGGATGGTAGGGGAGCTGTTTTTT.

V and J are TRBV6-5 and TRBJ2-7; D is uncertain. This CDR3 region has 11 residues. Germline-derived CDR1 and CDR2 are MNHEY and SVGAGI. V was shortened by 11 bases and J by 4 bases, with 12 bases between the two germline ends. The CDR3 DNA reads as TGTGCCGTCCGTTTCGGGTACGAGCAGTACTTC. This gives the protein CAVRFGYEQYF.

This chain uses TRBV5-4 with TRBJ2-1, with unresolved D. V gave up 0 bases and J gave up 5 bases, with 9 bases separating them. Germline assignment: CDR1 SGHNT and CDR2 YYREEE (reference sequence). The length of the CDR3 is 14 residues. As DNA, the CDR3 is TGTGCCAGCAGCTTGGATTCGACTGACAATGAGCAGTTCTTC. Encoded protein: CASSLDSTDNEQFF.

The chain uses TRBV7-2 and TRBJ1-1, with TRBD1 as a possible D gene (6 bases). Germline lookup yields CDR1 SGHTA and CDR2 FQGNSA. Between the trimmed V and J ends, which lost 4 bases and 5 bases, there was a span of 17 bases. CDR3 length: 15 amino acids. The CDR3 coding sequence is TGTGCCAGCAGCTCCCGGGACACCTTTAGGACTGAAGCTTTCTTT. The encoded protein is CASSSRDTFRTEAFF.

The chain has TRBV6-5 and TRBJ2-2; perhaps TRBD2 as D (7 bases). V lost 5 bases to trimming and J lost 7 bases, with 17 bases between them. In germline, CDR1 is MNHEY, CDR2 SVGAGI. The CDR3 sequence is 15 residues long. CDR3 sequence: CASSPQRGGGGELFF. CDR3 nucleotide sequence: TGTGCCAGCAGTCCCCAAAGAGGGGGGGGCGGGGAGCTGTTTTTT.

This chain links TRBV5-1 with TRBJ2-7; 7 nucleotides agree with TRBD1. Trimming at V came to 4 bases and at J to 4 bases, leaving 5 bases not matched to a gene. The V gene's germline CDR1 is SGHRS and CDR2 YFSETQ. This CDR3 has 13 residues. The chain's CDR3 is CASSPQGQYEQYF. As DNA, the CDR3 is TGCGCCAGCAGCCCTCAGGGACAGTACGAGCAGTACTTC.

This sequence joins TRBV5-1 and TRBJ2-7, with 8 bases matching TRBD2. The V and J ends lost 4 bases and 3 bases, in that order; junction bases with no gene match: 6. The CDR3 spans 14 residues. Germline V CDR1 and CDR2: SGHRS, YFSETQ. The CDR3 sequence is CASSLTSALYEQYF. The CDR3 DNA follows: TGCGCCAGCAGCCTGACTAGCGCTCTCTACGAGCAGTACTTC.

This chain links TRBV28 with TRBJ1-1, with 9 bases aligning to TRBD1. Trimming cost V 6 bases and J 5 bases; bases outside gene matches: 10. The CDR3 is made up of 15 amino acids. Germline assignment: CDR1 MDHEN and CDR2 SYDVKM. The CDR3 here is CASSKTGGRGTEAFF. DNA for the CDR3: TGTGCCAGCAGCAAAACAGGGGGCCGAGGGACTGAAGCTTTCTTT.

The V call is TRBV2, the J call TRBJ1-2; tentatively, D is TRBD1 (5 bases). Between the trimmed V and J ends, which lost 2 bases and 4 bases, there was a span of 11 bases. CDR3 length: 14 amino acids. The germline V gene has CDR1 SNHLY and CDR2 FYNNEI. The CDR3: CASSERDRRYGYTF. DNA of the CDR3: TGTGCCAGCAGTGAAAGAGACAGACGCTATGGCTACACCTTC.

This chain uses TRBV2 with TRBJ1-3; TRBD1 might be the D (5 bases). Germline V gene data show CDR1 as SNHLY and CDR2 as FYNNEI. Trimming took off 4 bases at V and 0 bases at J, with 10 bases between the two ends. The CDR3 consists of 15 residues. The CDR3 is CASSVDNFSGNTIYF. CDR3 coding DNA: TGTGCCAGCAGTGTGGACAATTTCTCTGGAAACACCATATATTTT.

V usage is TRBV6-1 and J usage is TRBJ1-3; D may be TRBD1 (5 bases). The CDR3 contains 15 residues. CDR1 and CDR2 (germline): MNHNS, SASEGT. The ends were cut back, 2 bases at V and 0 bases at J, with 8 bases in the middle. The CDR3 coding sequence is TGTGCCAGCAGTGAACAGGACAACTCTGGAAACACCATATATTTT. Translation: CASSEQDNSGNTIYF.

V usage is TRBV11-3 and J usage is TRBJ2-7; D perhaps matches TRBD2 (5 bases). Germline CDR1 and CDR2: SGHNT and YENEEA. The CDR3 loop spans 14 amino acids. Trimming removed 5 bases at V and 5 bases at J, with 16 bases between. CDR3 sequence (DNA): TGTGCCAGCAGCCCCCGCGGGCGACAAGACGAGCAGTACTTC. It specifies CASSPRGRQDEQYF.

The genes are TRBV6-6 and TRBJ2-3; D perhaps matches TRBD2 (6 bases). The V gene's germline CDR1 is MNHNY and CDR2 SVGAGI (reference sequence). The CDR3 runs to 15 residues. Trimming stripped 6 bases from V and 1 base from J, with 14 bases between. For the CDR3, the DNA is TGTGCCAGCAGCAGCCCGGAGGGTGGCACAGATACGCAGTATTTT. This encodes CASSSPEGGTDTQYF.

V is TRBV19 and J is TRBJ1-2; TRBD1 is a possible D gene (5 bases). This CDR3 region has 12 residues. V was pared by 7 bases and J by 5 bases, with 11 bases between. Germline-derived CDR1 and CDR2 are LNHDA and SQIVND (reference sequence). CDR3 amino acids: CASMKDIYGYTF. The CDR3 DNA is TGTGCCAGTATGAAGGACATATATGGCTACACCTTC.

The rearrangement joins TRBV10-3 to TRBJ2-5; no firm D call. V dropped 8 bases and J dropped 2 bases, with 9 bases sitting between them. Germline assignment: CDR1 ENHRY and CDR2 SYGVKD. This CDR3 has 12 amino acids. DNA of the CDR3: TGTGCCATCCGCGGTCAGCAAGAGACCCAGTACTTC. It is translated as CAIRGQQETQYF.

This chain links TRBV19 with TRBJ1-3; no definite D call. The germline V gene has CDR1 LNHDA and CDR2 SQIVND (reference sequence). V lost 6 bases and J 0 bases, leaving 9 bases between the germline ends. The CDR3 extends over 14 amino acids. CDR3 DNA sequence: TGTGCCAGTAGCGCGTCTTACTCTGGAAACACCATATATTTT. Its protein is CASSASYSGNTIYF.

This clone was seen a single time. The genes are TRBV19 and TRBJ1-4; 11 bases line up with TRBD1. Germline CDR1 and CDR2: LNHDA and SQIVND (reference sequence). The CDR3 sequence is 14 residues long. The V segment lost 3 bases and the J segment 6 bases; nucleotides outside the gene matches: 0. CDR3: CASSMDRGHEKLFF. In DNA, the CDR3 is TGTGCCAGTAGTATGGACAGGGGGCATGAAAAACTGTTTTTT.